This passage covers 8 T cell receptor beta chains from one sample sequenced in a study of control samples from healthy donors and cancer patients. Method: immunoSEQ multiplex PCR; TCRdb's copy keeps in-frame clones and lacks some. The data contain just over 80,000 clones, around 94% of them singletons. Material for sequencing was blood. These receptors all stem from a woman between 18 and 29 years old in good health.

The J gene is TRBJ2-1, the V gene TRBV11-2; D perhaps matches TRBD2 (5 bases). The germline CDR1 and CDR2 sequences are SGHAT and FQNNGV. CDR3 length equals 15 residues. Trimming pared 1 base from V and 3 bases from J, leaving 10 bases between. In DNA form, the CDR3 reads TGTGCCAGCAGCTTAGCTAGCTGGTACTACAATGAGCAGTTCTTC. Translated: CASSLASWYYNEQFF. Using reference TRBV11-2 and TRBJ2-1 for the parts outside the CDR3, the full variable domain is EAGVAQSPRYKIIEKRQSVAFWCNPISGHATLYWYQQILGQGPKLLIQFQNNGVVDDSQLPKDRFSAERLKGVDSTLKIQPAKLEDSAVYLCASSLASWYYNEQFFGPGTRLTVL.

The chain is built from TRBV7-3 and TRBJ1-4; D unresolved. CDR1 and CDR2 from the germline V gene are SGHTA and FQGTGA. The V end lost 5 bases, the J end lost 7 bases, and 11 bases lay between the germline ends. The CDR3 has 13 residues. The CDR3 protein is CASSRVVGEKLFF. For the CDR3, the DNA is TGTGCCAGCAGCCGAGTCGTCGGTGAAAAACTGTTTTTT.

This chain links TRBV4-1 with TRBJ1-1; 7 nucleotides line up with TRBD1. J lost 1 base, V lost 0 bases, and 2 bases had no gene match. CDR1 is MGHRA and CDR2 is YSYEKL in the germline V gene. CDR3 length equals 15 residues. The CDR3 spells CASSQEGQPNTEAFF. CDR3 coding DNA: TGCGCCAGCAGCCAAGAGGGACAGCCGAACACTGAAGCTTTCTTT.

The chain carries TRBV4-2 and TRBJ2-7; tentatively, D is TRBD2 (7 bases). This CDR3 region has 18 residues. CDR1 and CDR2 from the germline V gene are LGHNA and YNFKEQ. The ends were cut back, 5 bases at V and 4 bases at J, with 27 bases in the middle. The CDR3 coding sequence is TGTGCCAGCAGCGAAGTTGGGGCGGGAGTGGGGGCGCGGTACGAGCAGTACTTC. As protein: CASSEVGAGVGARYEQYF.

As for this clone: Other DNA sequences in the sample encode the same CDR3. This rearrangement joins TRBV7-8 to TRBJ1-2; D uncertain. Per the germline V gene, CDR1 is SGHVS and CDR2 is FQNEAQ. The CDR3 is 14 amino acids. Between the trimmed V and J ends, which lost 6 bases and 6 bases, there was a span of 17 bases. The CDR3 sequence: CASSFVGQGNGYTF. The CDR3 bases are TGTGCCAGCAGTTTCGTGGGCCAAGGGAATGGCTACACCTTC.

The rearrangement uses TRBV9 and TRBJ2-1, with 12 bases fitting TRBD2. V gave up 3 bases and J gave up 9 bases; unmatched junction bases: 7. Germline CDR1 reads SGDLS; CDR2 reads YYNGEE. This CDR3 region has 15 residues. The CDR3 reads CASSAGGTSGPEQFF. The CDR3 nucleotides are TGTGCCAGCAGCGCGGGAGGGACTAGCGGGCCTGAGCAGTTCTTC.

The chain has TRBV6-1 and TRBJ2-7, with D possibly TRBD1 on 6 matching bases. Trimming stripped 0 bases from V and 3 bases from J, with 18 bases between. Germline V gene lookup returns CDR1 MNHNS and CDR2 SASEGT. This CDR3 region has 17 residues. CDR3 nucleotide sequence: TGTGCCAGCAGTGAAGCAGGGGGATCCCCAAAGTACTACGAGCAGTACTTC. Its translation: CASSEAGGSPKYYEQYF.

V and J are TRBV27 and TRBJ1-2, with D possibly being TRBD1 (5 bases). Trimming removed 4 bases at V and 8 bases at J, with 20 bases between. Germline loops: CDR1 MNHEY, CDR2 SMNVEV (reference sequence). This CDR3 spans 15 amino acids. The CDR3, as DNA: TGTGCCAGCAGTTCCCCTTCGGGGGGAACGGGAGGCTACACCTTC. As protein: CASSSPSGGTGGYTF.